One sample yielded the 14 T cell receptor beta chains listed below, sequenced in a study of T cells in Graves' hyperthyroidism and ophthalmopathy. RNA transcripts served as the template for amplifying TCR beta CDR3 regions. The primer set for the first-round RT-PCR of the TCR CDR3 was HTBI. TCRdb recomputed calls from the multiplex PCR reads with MiXCR, one row per CDR3 protein. Of roughly 180,000 distinct CDR3 sequences in the sample, 9.4% were seen once. Sequencing was performed on blood. These receptors all stem from a woman younger than 35 with Graves' hyperthyroidism that later progressed to Graves' ophthalmopathy.

Details on this clonotype: An end of the junction does not agree with germline; a read error may underlie this. The chain couples TRBV6-1 to TRBJ1-3, with D uncertain. Germline CDR1 reads MNHNS; CDR2 reads SASEGT. This CDR3 comprises 13 residues. CDR3 protein: CVSSLGSGNTIYF. In DNA, the CDR3 is TGTGTCAGCAGCTTGGGCTCTGGAAACACCATATATTTT.

In this sample, this clonotype turned up many times. The chain recombines TRBV7-3 with TRBJ2-5; TRBD1 is a possible D gene (6 bases). CDR1 and CDR2 (germline): SGHTA, FQGTGA. V was pared by 5 bases and J by 2 bases, with 9 bases between. The CDR3 is 13 residues long. CDR3 in amino acids: CASSNGQQETQYF. The CDR3 nucleotides are TGTGCCAGCAGCAATGGACAGCAAGAGACCCAGTACTTC.

The rearrangement joins TRBV20-1 to TRBJ1-1; D may be TRBD1 (5 bases). Trimming stripped 3 bases from V and 1 base from J, with 12 bases between. The CDR3 extends over 14 amino acids. The germline gives CDR1 DFQATT, CDR2 SNEGSKA (reference sequence). The CDR3 sequence: CSASSRGGNTEAFF. The CDR3 region has the DNA TGCAGTGCTAGTAGTAGGGGTGGGAACACTGAAGCTTTCTTT.

There are many counts of this clonotype. This sequence joins TRBV10-3 and TRBJ2-7; 9 positions match TRBD1. With 4 bases clipped from V and 2 bases from J, the junction kept 3 bases outside the gene matches. The germline V gene has CDR1 ENHRY and CDR2 SYGVKD. This CDR3 spans 14 amino acids. Written as DNA, the CDR3 is TGTGCCATCAGTGGGGGACAGGGCACCTACGAGCAGTACTTC. Translating gives CAISGGQGTYEQYF.

This clonotype was found many times. The chain links TRBV6-1 to TRBJ2-5, with 10 bases aligning to TRBD2. The CDR3 has 15 amino acids. Germline CDR1 MNHNS, CDR2 SASEGT. Germline trimming cut 4 bases from V and 4 bases from J; bases unmatched to any gene: 6. The CDR3 region is CASSARTSGSETQYF. The CDR3 DNA follows: TGTGCCAGCAGTGCTAGGACTAGCGGATCAGAGACCCAGTACTTC.

The table lists this clonotype with many counts. This chain connects TRBV6-1 to TRBJ2-7; 7 bases map to TRBD1. The germline gives CDR1 MNHNS, CDR2 SASEGT. With 6 bases clipped from V and 5 bases from J, the junction kept 7 bases outside the gene matches. CDR3 length: 13 residues. CDR3 sequence: CASRRTGVDEQYF. The CDR3 DNA follows: TGTGCCAGCAGGCGAACAGGGGTGGACGAGCAGTACTTC.

This clonotype was detected ten times or more. This rearrangement joins TRBV25-1 to TRBJ1-1, with 7 bases aligning to TRBD1. After removal of 3 bases from V and 0 bases from J, the junction contained 7 bases not matched to a gene. Germline CDR1 is MGHDK and CDR2 is SYGVNS. This CDR3 comprises 16 residues. The CDR3 DNA reads as TGTGCCAGCAGTGACCCTCGACAGGGATTGAACACTGAAGCTTTCTTT. It is translated as CASSDPRQGLNTEAFF. The full variable domain, its missing parts supplied by reference TRBV25-1 and TRBJ1-1, is EADIYQTPRYLVIGTGKKITLECSQTMGHDKMYWYQQDPGMELHLIHYSYGVNSTEKGDLSSESTVSRIRTEHFPLTLESARPSHTSQYLCASSDPRQGLNTEAFFGQGTRLTVV.

This clonotype has a count of ten or more. The chain uses TRBV7-6 and TRBJ1-1; weak D call: TRBD1 (6 bases). Germline assignment: CDR1 SGHVS and CDR2 FNYEAQ. The V end lost 3 bases, the J end lost 0 bases, and 14 bases lay between the germline ends. There are 16 residues in the CDR3. DNA for the CDR3: TGTGCCAGCAGCTTGAGACAGGATACGATGAACACTGAAGCTTTCTTT. This codes for CASSLRQDTMNTEAFF.

This clonotype was seen at least ten times. The V call is TRBV30, the J call TRBJ1-1; D may be TRBD1 (5 bases). The CDR3 consists of 14 residues. Trimming took 2 bases from V and 4 from J, leaving 14 bases between them. CDR1 is GTSNPN, CDR2 SVGIG, per germline (reference sequence). The CDR3, as DNA: TGTGCCTGGAGTCAGGGTTTGGGGAGCACTGAAGCTTTCTTT. Encoded protein: CAWSQGLGSTEAFF.

This clonotype was counted at least ten times. The junction departs from the called germline gene at one end, perhaps through a read error. This chain connects TRBV18 to TRBJ2-7; D is uncertain. The CDR3 contains 12 residues. Per the germline V gene, CDR1 is KGHSH and CDR2 is LQKENI. The CDR3 loop is CASSSPSLEQYF. The CDR3 DNA reads TGTGCCAGCTCATCACCCTCTCTCGAGCAGTACTTC.

This clonotype occurred many times. The chain is built from TRBV7-8 and TRBJ2-1; D gene uncertain. CDR1 is SGHVS and CDR2 is FQNEAQ in the germline V gene. The CDR3 consists of 16 residues. V was shortened by 0 bases and J by 5 bases, with 14 bases between the two germline ends. The CDR3 nucleotides are TGTGCCAGCAGCTTAGCTTACAGACAAAGACACAATGAGCAGTTCTTC. Translating gives CASSLAYRQRHNEQFF.

This clonotype was counted many times. The rearrangement uses TRBV27 and TRBJ1-5; D remains unclear. Germline V gene sequence: CDR1 MNHEY, CDR2 SMNVEV (reference sequence). V lost 4 bases and J lost 3, with 13 bases in between. This CDR3 has 15 residues. CDR3 region: CASSSTGRVNQPQHF. The CDR3 DNA reads as TGTGCCAGCAGTTCCACGGGGAGGGTCAATCAGCCCCAGCATTTT.

The chain links TRBV13 to TRBJ2-7; a weak D match, TRBD1 (7 bases). The CDR3 extends over 15 amino acids. Germline values: CDR1 PRHDT, CDR2 FYEKMQ (reference sequence). Trimming took off 5 bases at V and 1 base at J, with 15 bases between the two ends. The CDR3 here is CASSRGDSPSYEQYF. DNA of the CDR3: TGTGCCAGCAGCAGGGGGGACAGTCCATCCTACGAGCAGTACTTC.

This clonotype was seen many times. The rearrangement links TRBV20-1 to TRBJ1-5, with a tentative D call TRBD1 (5 bases). The germline CDR1 and CDR2 sequences are DFQATT and SNEGSKA (reference sequence). The CDR3 covers 12 residues. The V gene lost 6 bases and the J gene lost 9 bases, with 15 bases spanning the gap. The CDR3 here is CSAQQVGGPQHF. The CDR3 DNA follows: TGCAGTGCCCAACAGGTGGGGGGGCCCCAGCATTTT.